This TCR beta chain was documented in a study of CD8 T cells in ankylosing spondylitis. Study-wide findings and caveats: Previous work reported some of these motif variants in the synovial fluid and blood of reactive arthritis. CD8+ by phenotype, disease-linked clones were relatively rare in peripheral blood. Characteristic, it appeared, of ankylosing spondylitis blood was a TCR beta motif of about eight highly homologous variants.

Quantitative 5'-RACE with molecular barcodes produced the TCR beta libraries. MiXCR, run by TCRdb on the 5' RACE reads, gives a single entry per CDR3 protein. The data show about 360,000 distinct CDR3 sequences, 20% seen once. Note on this clonotype: Its antigen is undetermined.

V shed 5 bases and J 4 bases; nucleotides not matched to a gene: 7. Germline-derived CDR1 and CDR2 are LNHNV and YYDKDF (reference sequence). This CDR3 region has 14 residues. The sample taken for sequencing was blood, either unsorted or a sorted T cell fraction (not recorded which). The TCR comes from a male donor with ankylosing spondylitis or in good health (not recorded which). This chain joins TRBV15 and TRBJ2-7; 8 nucleotides agree with TRBD1. As DNA, the CDR3 is TGTGCCACCAGCCCGATGACAGGGGAATACGAGCAGTACTTC. It yields the protein CATSPMTGEYEQYF.